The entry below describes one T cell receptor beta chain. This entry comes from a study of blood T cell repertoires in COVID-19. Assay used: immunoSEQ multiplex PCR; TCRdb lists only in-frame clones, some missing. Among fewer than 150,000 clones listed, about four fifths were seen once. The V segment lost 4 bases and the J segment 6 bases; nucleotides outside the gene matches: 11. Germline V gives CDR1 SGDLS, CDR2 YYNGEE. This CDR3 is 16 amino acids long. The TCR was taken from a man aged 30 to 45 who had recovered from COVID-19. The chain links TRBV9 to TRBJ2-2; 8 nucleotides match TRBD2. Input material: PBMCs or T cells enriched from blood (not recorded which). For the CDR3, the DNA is TGTGCCAGCAGCTACACCGGGACTAGGTCCCCCGGGGAGCTGTTTTTT. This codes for CASSYTGTRSPGELFF.